These 17 T cell receptor beta chains were sequenced from one sample in a study of T cells in Graves' hyperthyroidism and ophthalmopathy. Amplified TCR beta CDR3 regions came from RNA transcripts. A set of HTBI primers served as the primers for a first-round RT-PCR of the TCR CDR3. MiXCR, applied by TCRdb to the multiplex PCR reads, yields one record per CDR3 protein. The sample holds a few hundred thousand distinct CDR3 sequences; 15% to 19% are singletons and the top ten take about 7%. Source material: blood. The source of these receptors is a woman aged 25 to 39 with Graves' hyperthyroidism.

A few counts support this clonotype. This chain connects TRBV5-1 to TRBJ2-1, with no clear D. The CDR3 extends over 13 amino acids. V was clipped by 4 bases and J by 5 bases, with 10 bases between them. The germline CDR1 and CDR2 sequences are SGHRS and YFSETQ. The CDR3 reads CASSLMGNNEQFF. The CDR3 nucleotides read TGCGCCAGCAGCCTAATGGGTAACAATGAGCAGTTCTTC. The full variable domain, rest sourced from reference TRBV5-1 and TRBJ2-1, is KAGVTQTPRYLIKTRGQQVTLSCSPISGHRSVSWYQQTPGQGLQFLFEYFSETQRNKGNFPGRFSGRQFSNSRSEMNVSTLELGDSALYLCASSLMGNNEQFFGPGTRLTVL.

This clonotype was counted ten times or more. The genes are TRBV6-5 and TRBJ2-6; 8 positions agree with TRBD2. CDR1 MNHEY and CDR2 SVGAGI come from the germline V gene. The CDR3 has 18 amino acids. After removal of 2 bases from V and 2 bases from J, the junction contained 8 bases not matched to a gene. Here the CDR3 reads CASSYGQAGVTGANVLTF. DNA of the CDR3: TGTGCCAGCAGTTACGGGCAAGCGGGAGTCACTGGGGCCAACGTCCTGACTTTC.

The chain links TRBV16 to TRBJ2-1; 7 bases are shared with TRBD1. This CDR3 spans 17 amino acids. The J segment lost 2 bases and the V segment lost 4 bases, leaving 11 bases of the junction unmatched. Germline CDR1 is KGHSY and CDR2 is FQNENV. The CDR3 here is CASSPPDRVGAYNEQFF. The CDR3 nucleotides read TGTGCCAGCAGCCCTCCTGACAGGGTGGGGGCCTACAATGAGCAGTTCTTC. Complete variable domain (other parts from reference TRBV16 and TRBJ2-1): GEEVAQTPKHLVRGEGQKAKLYCAPIKGHSYVFWYQQVLKNEFKFLISFQNENVFDETGMPKERFSAKCLPNSPCSLEIQATKLEDSAVYFCASSPPDRVGAYNEQFFGPGTRLTVL.

This chain joins TRBV5-1 and TRBJ2-7; D is possibly TRBD2 (6 bases). The V and J ends lost 0 bases and 3 bases respectively, with 13 bases between them. The CDR3 is made up of 15 amino acids. CDR1 and CDR2 (germline): SGHRS, YFSETQ. DNA of the CDR3: TGCGCCAGCAGCTTGGTGGCGGGGCCACTCTACGAGCAGTACTTC. Protein: CASSLVAGPLYEQYF.

This clonotype appeared many times. The rearrangement uses TRBV30 and TRBJ1-2; 7 positions match TRBD1. CDR1 is GTSNPN and CDR2 is SVGIG in the germline V gene (reference sequence). After removal of 0 bases from V and 5 bases from J, the junction contained 3 bases not matched to a gene. This CDR3 spans 13 amino acids. As DNA, the CDR3 is TGTGCCTGGAGTGTAGGACAGGAATATGGCTACACCTTC. Residues: CAWSVGQEYGYTF.

The genes are TRBV20-1 and TRBJ2-3; the D gene is possibly TRBD2 (6 bases). CDR3 length equals 15 residues. The V end lost 0 bases, the J end lost 0 bases, and 10 bases lay between the germline ends. The germline V gene encodes CDR1 DFQATT and CDR2 SNEGSKA (reference sequence). The CDR3 sequence is CSARDISGSTDTQYF. CDR3 sequence (DNA): TGCAGTGCTAGAGATATAAGCGGGAGCACAGATACGCAGTATTTT.

In regard to this clonotype: Just one base apart from a much larger clone, this may be a read error. The chain recombines TRBV6-1 with TRBJ1-1, with 9 nucleotides matching TRBD1. CDR1 MNHNS and CDR2 SASEGT come from the germline V gene. V was pared by 7 bases and J by 5 bases, with 2 bases of the junction left unmatched. The CDR3 runs to 12 residues. The CDR3 DNA reads as TGTGCCAGCAACAGGGGGCGGACTGAAGCTTTCTTT. Residues: CASNRGRTEAFF.

This clonotype has a count of ten or more. This chain joins TRBV7-9 and TRBJ2-3; D might be TRBD2 (5 bases). Germline assignment: CDR1 SEHNR and CDR2 FQNEAQ (reference sequence). The V gene lost 2 bases and the J gene lost 0 bases, with 12 bases spanning the gap. This CDR3 comprises 16 residues. CDR3 in amino acids: CASSLKPGTSTDTQYF. Here the CDR3 DNA reads TGTGCCAGCAGCTTAAAACCGGGAACTAGCACAGATACGCAGTATTTT.

Points on this clonotype: A read error may account for a junction end that differs from germline. This sequence joins TRBV7-3 and TRBJ1-2, with 8 nucleotides matching TRBD1. The CDR3 loop spans 13 amino acids. Looked up from germline, CDR1 is SGHTA and CDR2 is FQGTGA. CDR3 DNA: TGTGCCAACAGCTCGGGACAGGACTATGGCTACACCTTC. It codes for CANSSGQDYGYTF.

This sequence joins TRBV29-1 and TRBJ1-2, with unresolved D. V lost 4 bases and J 0 bases, leaving 6 bases between the germline ends. The CDR3 is 12 amino acids. CDR1 and CDR2 from the germline V gene are SQVTM and ANQGSEA. The CDR3 DNA sequence: TGCAGCGTTGCCAGAGCTAACTATGGCTACACCTTC. Protein sequence: CSVARANYGYTF.

This clonotype was detected many times. This chain uses TRBV7-2 with TRBJ2-5, with 7 bases that match TRBD1. Germline V gene sequence: CDR1 SGHTA, CDR2 FQGNSA. The CDR3 runs 14 residues. J was trimmed by 2 bases and V by 8 bases; bases with no gene match: 8. This chain's CDR3 is CASSPRTGQETQYF. In DNA, the CDR3 is TGTGCCAGCTCACCACGGACAGGACAAGAGACCCAGTACTTC. Complete variable domain (other parts from reference TRBV7-2 and TRBJ2-5): GAGVSQSPSNKVTEKGKDVELRCDPISGHTALYWYRQSLGQGLEFLIYFQGNSAPDKSGLPSDRFSAERTGGSVSTLTIQRTQQEDSAVYLCASSPRTGQETQYFGPGTRLLVL.

This clonotype was counted at least ten times. The chain joins TRBV20-1 to TRBJ1-1, with 7 bases matching TRBD1. The germline gives CDR1 DFQATT, CDR2 SNEGSKA (reference sequence). Trimming removed 2 bases from V and 1 base from J; junction bases left unmatched: 10. This CDR3 is 16 amino acids long. The CDR3 DNA follows: TGCAGTGCTAGATCATCGTCGGGGACAGCGAACACTGAAGCTTTCTTT. Its translation: CSARSSSGTANTEAFF.

At least ten counts were recorded for this clonotype. The J gene is TRBJ2-7, the V gene TRBV6-1; no firm D call. The CDR3 covers 14 residues. Looked up from germline, CDR1 is MNHNS and CDR2 is SASEGT. V lost 5 bases and J 0 bases, leaving 11 bases between the germline ends. The CDR3 DNA reads TGTGCCAGCAGTTGGCACTGGATCTCCTACGAGCAGTACTTC. Translation gives CASSWHWISYEQYF.

This clonotype occurred many times. V gene TRBV3-1 combines with J gene TRBJ1-3, with TRBD1 matching over 12 bases. This CDR3 region has 16 residues. CDR1 and CDR2 (germline): LGHDT, YNNKEL (reference sequence). J was trimmed by 7 bases and V by 4 bases; bases with no gene match: 8. The CDR3 loop is CASSLRPGQGANTIYF. Here the CDR3 DNA reads TGTGCCAGCAGCCTAAGACCGGGACAGGGGGCGAACACCATATATTTT.

This clonotype appeared a few times. The rearrangement joins TRBV30 to TRBJ2-1, with D hard to call. The germline V gene has CDR1 GTSNPN and CDR2 SVGIG (reference sequence). The CDR3 is 11 amino acids. Trimming removed 0 bases from V and 9 bases from J, with 6 bases in between. The CDR3 protein is CAWSVSIEQFF. The CDR3 bases are TGTGCCTGGAGTGTTAGTATTGAGCAGTTCTTC.

This clonotype has ten or more counts. This chain links TRBV7-3 with TRBJ2-3; tentatively, D is TRBD1 (5 bases). Germline V gene lookup returns CDR1 SGHTA and CDR2 FQGTGA. V was cut by 2 bases and J by 4 bases, with 10 bases left in between. This CDR3 is built from 14 residues. The CDR3 nucleotides are TGTGCCAGCAGCTTAGACAGCGCACCAGATACGCAGTATTTT. Amino acids: CASSLDSAPDTQYF. Filled out from reference TRBV7-3 and TRBJ2-3, the complete variable domain reads GAGVSQTPSNKVTEKGKYVELRCDPISGHTALYWYRQSLGQGPEFLIYFQGTGAADDSGLPNDRFFAVRPEGSVSTLKIQRTERGDSAVYLCASSLDSAPDTQYFGPGTRLTVL.

As for this clonotype: Being one base from a much bigger clone, this may be a read error. This chain connects TRBV20-1 to TRBJ1-1; D may be TRBD1 (5 bases). CDR1 and CDR2 from the germline V gene are DFQATT and SNEGSKA (reference sequence). The germline V and J ends were trimmed by 0 bases and 1 base, with 12 bases remaining between them. The CDR3 has 15 amino acids. The CDR3: CSARDGTAWNTEAFF. CDR3 in DNA: TGCAGTGCTAGAGATGGGACCGCGTGGAACACTGAAGCTTTCTTT.